The rows below give T cell receptor beta chains drawn from one sample of a study of early T cells in non-severe SARS-CoV-2 infection. TCRdb reprocessed the 5' RACE reads with MiXCR, giving one entry per CDR3 protein. The sample has 80,000 to 100,000 distinct CDR3 sequences, over 9% seen once. Input material: whole blood. The source of these receptors is an adult who was a healthcare worker with PCR-confirmed SARS-CoV-2 infection or an uninfected control (not recorded which). Both conserved end residues are trimmed from each CDR3. Fields, in order: V gene, J gene, CDR3 protein.

V: TRBV9; J: TRBJ2-3; CDR3: ASSARLAGRDTQY
V: TRBV9; J: TRBJ2-1; CDR3: ASSVGTRHEQF
V: TRBV3-1; J: TRBJ2-2; CDR3: ASSRLSSGGPGELF
V: TRBV7-9; J: TRBJ2-7; CDR3: ASSLPYYEQY
V: TRBV7-3; J: TRBJ2-3; CDR3: ASSASGSRGTDTQY
V: TRBV5-6; J: TRBJ2-3; CDR3: ASSLGQGLSDTQY
V: TRBV5-4; J: TRBJ2-5; CDR3: ASSWDRGLSETQY
V: TRBV29-1; J: TRBJ2-7; CDR3: SVVPGDYEQY
V: TRBV6-5; J: TRBJ2-6; CDR3: ASRDSLDGANVLT
V: TRBV6-5; J: TRBJ2-7; CDR3: ASSSGLARYEQY
V: TRBV6-2/TRBV6-3; J: TRBJ2-5; CDR3: ASSRSRQETQY
V: TRBV9; J: TRBJ1-2; CDR3: ASSAGQGSYGYT
V: TRBV9; J: TRBJ1-2; CDR3: ASSPRMTGGYYGYT
V: TRBV20-1; J: TRBJ2-2; CDR3: SARGLGDTDTTGELF
V: TRBV6-6; J: TRBJ1-4; CDR3: ASSYSVQGGEKLF
V: TRBV20-1; J: TRBJ1-4; CDR3: SASRPTNEKLF
V: TRBV7-3; J: TRBJ2-2; CDR3: ASSLLGVVNTGELF
V: TRBV3-1; J: TRBJ2-3; CDR3: ASSRPEEGPGDTQY
V: TRBV29-1; J: TRBJ2-3; CDR3: SVGGLDGTDTQY
V: TRBV7-9; J: TRBJ1-5; CDR3: ASSLGGPPNQPQH
V: TRBV5-5; J: TRBJ2-1; CDR3: ASSLGTADNEQF
V: TRBV6-6; J: TRBJ2-5; CDR3: ASSRQETQY
V: TRBV29-1; J: TRBJ1-1; CDR3: SVWDRGNTEAF
V: TRBV7-6; J: TRBJ2-3; CDR3: ASSLALGRTDTQY
V: TRBV7-6; J: TRBJ2-3; CDR3: ASSYLAGDTQY
V: TRBV19; J: TRBJ2-2; CDR3: ASTMSERTGELF
V: TRBV7-2; J: TRBJ2-5; CDR3: ASSLSYQETQY
V: TRBV7-2; J: TRBJ2-7; CDR3: ASSLARTATYEQY
V: TRBV11-2; J: TRBJ2-4; CDR3: ASSSLRGAKNIQY
V: TRBV30; J: TRBJ2-7; CDR3: AWSTDSLGEQY
V: TRBV12-3/TRBV12-4; J: TRBJ2-5; CDR3: ASSLRSQETQY
V: TRBV25-1; J: TRBJ1-1; CDR3: ARPLPTEPNTEAF
V: TRBV7-2; J: TRBJ1-3; CDR3: ASSLFGGGISGNTIY
V: TRBV5-4; J: TRBJ2-5; CDR3: ACSWGLVEETQY
V: TRBV5-1; J: TRBJ2-1; CDR3: ASSRDLWGNEQF
V: TRBV4-2; J: TRBJ1-2; CDR3: ASSQETGWHYGYT
V: TRBV20-1; J: TRBJ2-7; CDR3: SARIAGGSEQY
V: TRBV11-1; J: TRBJ2-7; CDR3: ASSFNGDPAQEQY
V: TRBV29-1; J: TRBJ2-1; CDR3: SVAAGEQF
V: TRBV20-1; J: TRBJ2-2; CDR3: SARVFSTGDTGELF
V: TRBV4-1; J: TRBJ1-4; CDR3: ASSQTGRDEKLF
V: TRBV10-2; J: TRBJ1-5; CDR3: ASSERGGGQPQH
V: TRBV5-6; J: TRBJ2-1; CDR3: ASSLITLLYNEQF
V: TRBV5-4; J: TRBJ1-6; CDR3: ASSPVGGSYNSPPH
V: TRBV7-2; J: TRBJ2-3; CDR3: ASSLYYVRTSGSGTDTQY
V: TRBV7-9; J: TRBJ2-3; CDR3: ASSLSLTGATDTQY
V: TRBV5-1; J: TRBJ1-1; CDR3: ASSWGRGTVVNTEAF
V: TRBV14; J: TRBJ2-7; CDR3: ASSPGIPGYEQY
V: TRBV7-9; J: TRBJ1-2; CDR3: ASSPRNSRGSGYT
V: TRBV29-1; J: TRBJ2-2; CDR3: SGTSGRASGELF
V: TRBV4-1; J: TRBJ2-7; CDR3: ASSQVVGERY
V: TRBV18; J: TRBJ1-1; CDR3: ASSPTRTEAF
V: TRBV5-1; J: TRBJ2-3; CDR3: ASSGQTSTDTQY
V: TRBV6-5; J: TRBJ2-1; CDR3: ASIPGGAWYNEQF
V: TRBV6-2/TRBV6-3; J: TRBJ2-5; CDR3: ASSPNPGLAGQETQY
V: TRBV5-6; J: TRBJ2-2; CDR3: ASSPGFSAGELF
V: TRBV15; J: TRBJ2-7; CDR3: ATSRDRLAGKYGQY
V: TRBV7-9; J: TRBJ1-4; CDR3: ASSPRGGGANYEKLF
V: TRBV6-2/TRBV6-3; J: TRBJ2-1; CDR3: AGPGAEPYNEQF